One and the same sample provided the 16 T cell receptor beta chains below, sequenced in a study of T cells in Graves' hyperthyroidism and ophthalmopathy. TCR beta CDR3 sequences were amplified from RNA transcripts. An initial round of RT-PCR targeting the TCR CDR3 relied on the HTBI primer set. MiXCR, applied by TCRdb to the multiplex PCR reads, yields one record per CDR3 protein. The table includes over 450,000 distinct CDR3 sequences, under 15% detected once. The sequenced sample consisted of blood. The source of these receptors is a woman between 18 and 30 years old with Graves' hyperthyroidism.

This clonotype was counted between two and nine times. The V and J genes are TRBV19 and TRBJ1-3, with a weak D call TRBD1 (6 bases). The V and J ends lost 7 bases and 1 base respectively, with 11 bases between them. The CDR3 runs 14 residues. Germline loops: CDR1 LNHDA, CDR2 SQIVND (reference sequence). The CDR3 nucleotides read TGTGCCAGTAAACAACAGGGATCTGGAAACACCATATATTTT. It encodes CASKQQGSGNTIYF.

The chain couples TRBV11-3 to TRBJ1-6; TRBD1 might be the D (5 bases). V was clipped by 0 bases and J by 7 bases, with 19 bases between them. Per the germline V gene, CDR1 is SGHNT and CDR2 is YENEEA. The CDR3 length is 18 residues. The CDR3 bases are TGTGCCAGCAGCTTAGATCAATGGGCAGGGCGATTAAATTCACCCCTCCACTTT. Its protein is CASSLDQWAGRLNSPLHF.

This clonotype was observed many times. This chain uses TRBV11-3 with TRBJ2-1, with 11 bases identical to TRBD1. This CDR3 contains 15 residues. With V trimmed by 4 bases and J by 3 bases, 2 bases remained unmatched. CDR1 is SGHNT and CDR2 is YENEEA in the germline V gene. The CDR3 sequence is CASSSDRGLYNEQFF. The CDR3 DNA sequence: TGTGCCAGCAGCTCGGACAGGGGGCTCTACAATGAGCAGTTCTTC.

This clonotype was seen only once. The rearrangement uses TRBV19 and TRBJ2-7; a weak D match, TRBD1 (5 bases). Trimming stripped 4 bases from V and 2 bases from J, with 12 bases between. Germline values: CDR1 LNHDA, CDR2 SQIVND (reference sequence). This CDR3 comprises 14 residues. The CDR3 region is CASSRRQYPYEQYF. The CDR3 nucleotides are TGTGCCAGTAGTAGGAGACAGTACCCCTACGAGCAGTACTTC.

This clonotype appeared many times. The J gene is TRBJ1-1, the V gene TRBV20-1, with TRBD1 matching 7 bases. This CDR3 is 17 amino acids long. Germline V gives CDR1 DFQATT, CDR2 SNEGSKA (reference sequence). With 0 bases clipped from V and 1 base from J, the junction kept 11 bases outside the gene matches. For the CDR3, the DNA is TGCAGTGCTAGAGATCATAGGGGGCGCGGGGAGAACACTGAAGCTTTCTTT. Its protein product is CSARDHRGRGENTEAFF.

This clonotype came up a few times. The V gene is TRBV7-8, the J gene TRBJ2-5; TRBD1 matches at 7 bases. This CDR3 contains 14 residues. The germline gives CDR1 SGHVS, CDR2 FQNEAQ. The J segment lost 3 bases and the V segment lost 5 bases, leaving 6 bases of the junction unmatched. The CDR3 bases are TGTGCCAGCAGCATAGGGACAGTCAAAGAGACCCAGTACTTC. This encodes CASSIGTVKETQYF. Using reference TRBV7-8 and TRBJ2-5 for the parts outside the CDR3, the full variable domain is GAGVSQSPRYKVAKRGQDVALRCDPISGHVSLFWYQQALGQGPEFLTYFQNEAQLDKSGLPSDRFFAERPEGSVSTLKIQRTQQEDSAVYLCASSIGTVKETQYFGPGTRLLVL.

This clonotype was counted at least ten times. The V gene is TRBV2, the J gene TRBJ2-1; D unclear. The V and J ends lost 4 bases and 0 bases respectively, with 4 bases between them. The germline CDR1 and CDR2 sequences are SNHLY and FYNNEI. The CDR3 loop spans 13 amino acids. The CDR3 DNA sequence: TGTGCCAGCAGTGCGTTCTCCTACAATGAGCAGTTCTTC. Its translation is CASSAFSYNEQFF.

This clonotype has a count of ten or more. V is TRBV11-2 and J is TRBJ2-2; 16 bases agree with TRBD2. This CDR3 is built from 24 residues. J gave up 4 bases and V 4 bases, and 24 bases lay outside the gene matches. From germline, CDR1 is SGHAT and CDR2 FQNNGV. The CDR3 DNA reads as TGTGCCAGCAGCTACACCGACGCGGAACCAAGGGGACTAGCGGGAGGGTCGAGCACCGGGGAGCTGTTTTTT. The encoded protein is CASSYTDAEPRGLAGGSSTGELFF. The full variable domain, completed using reference TRBV11-2 and TRBJ2-2, is EAGVAQSPRYKIIEKRQSVAFWCNPISGHATLYWYQQILGQGPKLLIQFQNNGVVDDSQLPKDRFSAERLKGVDSTLKIQPAKLEDSAVYLCASSYTDAEPRGLAGGSSTGELFFGEGSRLTVL.

This clonotype was counted many times. CDR3 protein: CASSSALAGGPQEFF. The CDR3, as DNA: TGTGCCAGCAGCTCCGCCTTAGCGGGGGGCCCACAGGAGTTCTTC. The chain uses TRBV27 and TRBJ2-1, with 10 nucleotides matching TRBD2. This CDR3 is built from 15 residues. The germline gives CDR1 MNHEY, CDR2 SMNVEV (reference sequence). J lost 14 bases, V lost 6 bases, and 16 bases had no gene match.

Ten or more counts support this clonotype. DNA for the CDR3: TGTGCCAGCACCCCCGGGACCTACAATGAGCAGTTCTTC. Translation: CASTPGTYNEQFF. The rearrangement links TRBV7-2 to TRBJ2-1; D is possibly TRBD2 (5 bases). Trimming left V 7 bases short and J 2 bases short, with 9 bases between. From germline, CDR1 is SGHTA and CDR2 FQGNSA. CDR3 length: 13 amino acids.

In its sample, this clonotype was seen many times. This sequence joins TRBV11-3 and TRBJ2-1; 12 nucleotides agree with TRBD2. Germline loops: CDR1 SGHNT, CDR2 YENEEA. V was clipped by 0 bases and J by 8 bases; unmatched bases: 8. This CDR3 has 17 amino acids. Here the CDR3 DNA reads TGTGCCAGCAGCTTAGAAGGGACTAGCGGGTTTATGCATGAGCAGTTCTTC. Translating gives CASSLEGTSGFMHEQFF.

This chain links TRBV6-1 with TRBJ2-1, with 7 bases matching TRBD1. Germline V gene data show CDR1 as MNHNS and CDR2 as SASEGT. Germline trimming cut 5 bases from V and 7 bases from J; bases unmatched to any gene: 8. The CDR3 covers 14 residues. CDR3 DNA: TGTGCCAGCAGTACCCCCAGGGGGACGAATGAGCAGTTCTTC. It yields the protein CASSTPRGTNEQFF.

This chain uses TRBV7-9 with TRBJ2-4; a weak D match, TRBD2 (6 bases). The CDR3 has 16 residues. Germline V gene sequence: CDR1 SEHNR, CDR2 FQNEAQ (reference sequence). Between the trimmed V and J ends, which lost 5 bases and 0 bases, there was a span of 14 bases. The CDR3, as DNA: TGTGCCAGCAGCGTTAATAGCGGATTAGCCAAAAACATTCAGTACTTC. This codes for CASSVNSGLAKNIQYF.

The sample holds many counts of this clonotype. This rearrangement joins TRBV7-3 to TRBJ2-5, with D maybe TRBD2 (6 bases). The CDR3 has 14 residues. V was trimmed by 5 bases and J by 4 bases, leaving 14 bases between them. Germline CDR1 reads SGHTA; CDR2 reads FQGTGA. DNA of the CDR3: TGTGCCAGCAGCGCCGGGACTGCGGGAGAGACCCAGTACTTC. Amino acids: CASSAGTAGETQYF.

In this sample, this clonotype turned up a few times. This chain links TRBV7-8 with TRBJ2-1; the D is unclear. V gave up 0 bases and J gave up 15 bases, with 12 bases separating them. CDR1 and CDR2 (germline): SGHVS, FQNEAQ. This CDR3 region has 12 residues. The CDR3 region is CASSLAQQGRFF. The CDR3 nucleotides read TGTGCCAGCAGCTTAGCGCAGCAAGGTCGGTTCTTC.

This clonotype appeared many times. The DNA for the CDR3 is TGTGCCAGCAGTTTCCTCACTAGCGGAAAACTAAACGGTGAGCAGTTCTTC. Amino acids: CASSFLTSGKLNGEQFF. The genes are TRBV12-3 or TRBV12-4 and TRBJ2-1; TRBD2 matches 8 bases. This CDR3 spans 17 amino acids. V dropped 3 bases and J dropped 9; count of bases not matched to a gene: 16.